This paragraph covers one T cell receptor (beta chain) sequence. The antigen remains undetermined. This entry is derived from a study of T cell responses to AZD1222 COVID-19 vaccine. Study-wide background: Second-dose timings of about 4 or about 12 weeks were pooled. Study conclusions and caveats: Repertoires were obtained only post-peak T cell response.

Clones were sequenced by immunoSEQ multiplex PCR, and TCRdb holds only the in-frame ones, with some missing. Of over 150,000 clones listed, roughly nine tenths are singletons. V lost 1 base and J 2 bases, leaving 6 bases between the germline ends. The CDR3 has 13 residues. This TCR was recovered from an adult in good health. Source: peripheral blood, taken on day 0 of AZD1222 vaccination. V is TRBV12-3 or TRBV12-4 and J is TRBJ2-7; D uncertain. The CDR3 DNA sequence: TGTGCCAGCAGTTTAGGTCAGCCCTACGAGCAGTACTTC. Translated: CASSLGQPYEQYF.